The next 21 T cell receptor beta chains were all read from a single sample in a study of cytomegalovirus exposure and HLA in healthy donors. PCR primers comprised 60 Vbeta and 13 Jbeta primers. The protocol was immunoSEQ multiplex PCR, while the TCRdb copy is restricted to in-frame clones and leaves out a portion. The sample includes more than 110,000 clones, about 80% seen only once; the top ten take under 2.5%. Sequencing was done on a sample of PBMCs. These receptor sequences come from a young man in good health and CMV-seronegative.

V and J are TRBV6-5 and TRBJ2-2; 7 nucleotides line up with TRBD1. Germline V lookup: CDR1 MNHEY, CDR2 SVGAGI. With 5 bases clipped from V and 1 base from J, the junction kept 4 bases outside the gene matches. The CDR3 spans 15 residues. The CDR3 DNA reads TGTGCCAGCAGTCGGGACAGTGGGAACACCGGGGAGCTGTTTTTT. Translation gives CASSRDSGNTGELFF.

The rearrangement uses TRBV7-9 and TRBJ2-1; D ambiguous. This CDR3 comprises 14 residues. Germline CDR1 is SEHNR and CDR2 is FQNEAQ (reference sequence). V was trimmed by 1 base and J by 3 bases, leaving 7 bases between them. In DNA form, the CDR3 reads TGTGCCAGCAGCTTAGTTCAGGACTACAATGAGCAGTTCTTC. Amino acids: CASSLVQDYNEQFF.

Only one count was recorded for this clone. This chain links TRBV5-6 with TRBJ2-1; 7 bases map to TRBD1. With 3 bases clipped from V and 8 bases from J, the junction kept 11 bases outside the gene matches. Looked up from germline, CDR1 is SGHDT and CDR2 is YYEEEE. There are 15 residues in the CDR3. CDR3: CASSWGTAREDEQFF. The CDR3 DNA reads as TGTGCCAGCAGCTGGGGGACAGCGCGTGAGGATGAGCAGTTCTTC. Complete variable domain (other parts from reference TRBV5-6 and TRBJ2-1): DAGVTQSPTHLIKTRGQQVTLRCSPKSGHDTVSWYQQALGQGPQFIFQYYEEEERQRGNFPDRFSGHQFPNYSSELNVNALLLGDSALYLCASSWGTAREDEQFFGPGTRLTVL.

V and J are TRBV9 and TRBJ1-1, with D perhaps TRBD1 (5 bases). V was trimmed by 0 bases and J by 3 bases, leaving 12 bases between them. Germline CDR1 and CDR2: SGDLS and YYNGEE. This CDR3 has 15 amino acids. The CDR3 DNA reads TGTGCCAGCAGCGTAGGATCTGGGGGGGACACTGAAGCTTTCTTT. It translates to CASSVGSGGDTEAFF.

This clone came up once. The rearrangement links TRBV2 to TRBJ2-1; TRBD2 aligns across 7 bases. CDR3 length: 16 amino acids. Unmatched junction bases numbered 10, after V lost 6 bases and J lost 2 bases. Germline V lookup: CDR1 SNHLY, CDR2 FYNNEI. The CDR3 DNA reads as TGTGCCAGCAGCCTGCCCTCCGCGGGGGCCTACAATGAGCAGTTCTTC. Translation: CASSLPSAGAYNEQFF.

The chain recombines TRBV6-1 with TRBJ1-5; D might be TRBD1 (5 bases). This CDR3 spans 18 amino acids. From germline, CDR1 is MNHNS and CDR2 SASEGT. Trimming left V 3 bases short and J 0 bases short, with 18 bases between. Here the CDR3 DNA reads TGTGCCAGCAGTGAGGCGCGGGGGGGGGTTTATAGCAATCAGCCCCAGCATTTT. This encodes CASSEARGGVYSNQPQHF.

The chain joins TRBV19 to TRBJ2-5; possibly TRBD1 for D (5 bases). The DNA end is more similar to TRBJ2-7, so the J call may be wrong. The germline V gene encodes CDR1 LNHDA and CDR2 SQIVND (reference sequence). The CDR3 contains 14 residues. CDR3 in amino acids: CASSSDRPSYEQYF. Here the CDR3 DNA reads TGTGCCAGTAGTTCCGACAGACCCTCCTACGAGCAGTACTTC.

The chain uses TRBV27 and TRBJ1-1; D is perhaps TRBD1 (6 bases). The ends were cut back, 3 bases at V and 0 bases at J, with 14 bases in the middle. The CDR3 is 16 amino acids. Germline loops: CDR1 MNHEY, CDR2 SMNVEV (reference sequence). The CDR3 loop is CASSFGQGSLNTEAFF. The CDR3 DNA reads TGTGCCAGCAGTTTCGGGCAGGGGTCTTTGAACACTGAAGCTTTCTTT.

V is TRBV19 and J is TRBJ2-5, with 7 positions matching TRBD2. The germline V gene encodes CDR1 LNHDA and CDR2 SQIVND (reference sequence). The CDR3 totals 17 residues. V shed 5 bases, J shed 0 bases, and the junction held 12 bases outside the gene matches. CDR3 nucleotides: TGTGCCAGTAGTCGACGGGCTAGCGGAGGGTACCAAGAGACCCAGTACTTC. As protein: CASSRRASGGYQETQYF.

The chain combines TRBV6-6 with TRBJ1-1, with 7 positions matching TRBD1. Germline V CDR1 and CDR2: MNHNY, SVGAGI (reference sequence). V trimming: 7 bases; J trimming: 4 bases; junction bases outside the gene matches: 9. The CDR3 spans 14 residues. The CDR3 is CASTLTGKGTEAFF. CDR3 coding DNA: TGTGCCAGCACCTTGACAGGGAAGGGCACTGAAGCTTTCTTT.

This rearrangement joins TRBV28 to TRBJ1-2, with 7 bases matching TRBD1. The CDR3 has 13 amino acids. Germline V CDR1 and CDR2: MDHEN, SYDVKM. V was clipped by 5 bases and J by 5 bases; unmatched bases: 5. This chain's CDR3 is CASSPGGQYGYTF. CDR3 bases: TGTGCCAGCAGTCCAGGGGGGCAGTATGGCTACACCTTC.

V gene TRBV11-1 combines with J gene TRBJ2-7; no clear D gene. The CDR3 is 11 residues long. Trimming took 6 bases from V and 3 from J, leaving 6 bases between them. CDR1 and CDR2 from the germline V gene are SGHAT and FQDESV (reference sequence). The CDR3 region has the DNA TGTGCCAGCAGGAACAGCTACGAGCAGTACTTC. Translation: CASRNSYEQYF.

The rearrangement links TRBV6-6 to TRBJ1-3, with a weak D call TRBD1 (6 bases). The CDR3 is made up of 14 amino acids. The germline gives CDR1 MNHNY, CDR2 SVGAGI (reference sequence). The V end lost 6 bases, the J end lost 4 bases, and 13 bases lay between the germline ends. CDR3 amino acids: CASSVTGTGNTIYF. The CDR3 nucleotides are TGTGCCAGCAGCGTCACAGGGACAGGAAACACCATATATTTT.

The genes are TRBV15 and TRBJ2-7; D gene uncertain. Trimming cost V 0 bases and J 7 bases, with 16 bases left between them. CDR3 length: 15 residues. Germline V CDR1 and CDR2: LNHNV, YYDKDF (reference sequence). This CDR3 is CATSRDATPRREQYF. As DNA, the CDR3 is TGTGCCACCAGCAGAGACGCGACACCACGAAGAGAGCAGTACTTC.

The CDR3 region has the DNA TGTGCCAGCAGCTTCATCGGCGGCGGGGTCCTCTTATACGAGCAGTACTTC. Its protein is CASSFIGGGVLLYEQYF. V and J are TRBV5-6 and TRBJ2-7; D is perhaps TRBD2 (6 bases). The CDR3 is 17 residues long. V was clipped by 2 bases and J by 4 bases, with 22 bases between them. CDR1 is SGHDT and CDR2 is YYEEEE in the germline V gene.

The rearrangement links TRBV6-5 to TRBJ2-7, with 8 bases identical to TRBD1. The CDR3 length is 14 residues. J gave up 6 bases and V 5 bases, and 9 bases lay outside the gene matches. Germline V gene sequence: CDR1 MNHEY, CDR2 SVGAGI. The CDR3 here is CASSRPGQVREQYF. The CDR3 DNA reads as TGTGCCAGCAGTCGCCCGGGACAGGTACGCGAGCAGTACTTC.

The rearrangement joins TRBV18 to TRBJ1-2, with D possibly TRBD1 on 5 matching bases. The V end was cut by 1 base, the J end by 4 bases, with 19 bases between. Per germline, CDR1 KGHSH and CDR2 LQKENI. The CDR3 sequence is 17 residues long. Here the CDR3 reads CASSPHKPTESFYGYTF. CDR3 coding DNA: TGTGCCAGCTCACCACACAAACCGACAGAATCGTTCTATGGCTACACCTTC.

This clone has a count of ten or more. The chain recombines TRBV4-1 with TRBJ1-1, with a tentative D call TRBD1 (5 bases). CDR3 size: 15 residues. The germline CDR1 and CDR2 sequences are MGHRA and YSYEKL. The ends were cut back, 1 base at V and 5 bases at J, with 14 bases in the middle. The DNA for the CDR3 is TGCGCCAGCAGCCAAGGGGGGGGAAAGAGGACTGAAGCTTTCTTT. Its translation is CASSQGGGKRTEAFF.

The J gene is TRBJ2-1, the V gene TRBV19; 10 nucleotides line up with TRBD1. The CDR3 runs to 15 residues. The V gene's germline CDR1 is LNHDA and CDR2 SQIVND (reference sequence). V trimming: 5 bases; J trimming: 6 bases; junction bases outside the gene matches: 7. CDR3 sequence reads: CASSPGTGAGNEQFF. CDR3 DNA sequence: TGTGCCAGTAGTCCCGGGACAGGGGCGGGCAATGAGCAGTTCTTC.

The chain is built from TRBV2 and TRBJ1-3, with 7 bases lining up with TRBD1. The V gene end was trimmed by 5 bases and the J gene end by 8 bases; junction bases not matched to a gene: 15. Germline CDR1 and CDR2: SNHLY and FYNNEI. This CDR3 is 16 amino acids long. For the CDR3, the DNA is TGTGCCAGCAGTACCAGGACAGGCTCGGCTGGGGACACCATATATTTT. It yields the protein CASSTRTGSAGDTIYF.

This chain connects TRBV5-8 to TRBJ2-5; tentatively, D is TRBD1 (6 bases). Between the trimmed V and J ends, which lost 7 bases and 13 bases, there was a span of 14 bases. The CDR3 contains 10 residues. Germline CDR1 SGHTS, CDR2 YDEGEE. CDR3 bases: TGTGCCAGCTCGTTTACAGGGAGGTACTTC. Translated: CASSFTGRYF.